The clone carrying this TCR beta chain was seen only once. This record comes from a study of sequential checkpoint blockade in melanoma. The treatment denotes: randomized to nivolumab then ipilimumab (arm A) or the reverse (arm B). The V gene end was trimmed by 4 bases and the J gene end by 8 bases; junction bases not matched to a gene: 19. Germline assignment: CDR1 SGDLS and CDR2 YYNGEE. This CDR3 has 17 amino acids. Assay: immunoSEQ multiplex PCR; the TCRdb copy retains only in-frame clones and omits some. The sample yields fewer than 25,000 clones, roughly 70% seen once. The specimen was CD8+ T cells sorted from blood (inferred from file names), collected from a patient given nivolumab and ipilimumab in sequence. This rearrangement joins TRBV9 to TRBJ1-2; 8 nucleotides line up with TRBD1. The TCR originated in a human donor with melanoma. The CDR3 region has the DNA TGTGCCAGCAGCCCGTTGGAGTCTGGACAGGGTGTATACGGCTACACCTTC. Translating it yields CASSPLESGQGVYGYTF.